These T cell receptor beta chains were read from a single sample in a study of OX40 agonist ivuxolimab in advanced cancers. The assay was immunoSEQ multiplex PCR, and TCRdb's table has in-frame clones only and misses some. The data hold about 82,000 clones, with more than 70% observed a single time. The material was CD4+ or CD8+ T cells sorted from blood, obtained in a trial of the OX40 agonist ivuxolimab. The receptors come from an adult with an advanced solid tumor such as melanoma, head and neck, liver or kidney cancer. CDR3s include the opening cysteine and the closing phenylalanine or tryptophan. A D gene is named only where the DNA matches it firmly. Size is omitted from some rows. Given values are once, few, many or a class for expanded clones.

CDR3,DNA,length,V,size,J,D
CASSPRPDSLNTEAFF,TGTGCCAGCAGCCCCCGCCCAGACAGCTTGAACACTGAAGCTTTCTTT,16,TRBV9,few,TRBJ1-1,NA
CASSLQETQYF,TGTGCCAGCAGCCTTCAAGAGACCCAGTACTTC,11,TRBV5-8,NA,TRBJ2-5,NA
CASSVGGTGAGELFF,TGTGCCAGCAGCGTAGGGGGCACGGGAGCCGGGGAGCTGTTTTTT,15,TRBV9,NA,TRBJ2-2,NA
CASRQTGGGNQPQHF,TGTGCCAGCAGACAGACAGGGGGCGGCAATCAGCCCCAGCATTTT,15,TRBV21-1,NA,TRBJ1-5,NA
CASSPRQGEKLFF,TGTGCCAGCAGCCCCCGGCAGGGGGAAAAACTGTTTTTT,13,TRBV6-1,NA,TRBJ1-4,NA
CASSKGQGTDTQYF,TGTGCCAGCAGTAAGGGACAGGGGACAGATACGCAGTATTTT,14,TRBV7-8,NA,TRBJ2-3,TRBD1
CASKSYGTGNTEAFF,TGTGCCAGTAAATCTTACGGGACGGGGAACACTGAAGCTTTCTTT,15,TRBV19,NA,TRBJ1-1,NA
CAWRADRGLHNEQFF,TGTGCCTGGAGGGCGGACAGGGGGTTGCACAATGAGCAGTTCTTC,15,TRBV30,NA,TRBJ2-1,TRBD1
CASSHTTGAGELFF,TGCGCCAGCAGCCATACGACGGGGGCCGGGGAGCTGTTTTTT,14,TRBV5-1,NA,TRBJ2-2,NA
CASSILYHTGMNTEAFF,TGTGCCAGTAGTATACTTTACCATACAGGGATGAACACTGAAGCTTTCTTT,17,TRBV19,NA,TRBJ1-1,NA
CASIKMTMKNTEAFF,TGTGCCAGCATCAAAATGACGATGAAGAACACTGAAGCTTTCTTT,15,TRBV5-5,NA,TRBJ1-1,NA
CASSLDRNSPLHF,TGTGCCAGCAGCCTGGATCGGAATTCACCCCTCCACTTT,13,TRBV4-2,few,TRBJ1-6,NA
CASSQGPINTQYF,TGTGCCAGCAGCCAGGGACCGATTAATACGCAGTATTTT,13,TRBV7-3,NA,TRBJ2-3,NA
CASSGGASSYNSPLHF,TGTGCCAGCAGCGGCGGGGCGAGCTCCTATAATTCACCCCTCCACTTT,16,TRBV7-9,NA,TRBJ1-6,NA
CASSEGGGWNSPLHF,TGTGCCAGCAGTGAAGGTGGGGGATGGAATTCACCCCTCCACTTT,15,TRBV2,NA,TRBJ1-6,NA
CAIRPSRDEEAFF,TGTGCCATCAGGCCATCTAGAGACGAGGAAGCTTTCTTT,13,TRBV10-3,NA,TRBJ1-1,NA
CASSFDRENTQYF,TGTGCCAGCAGCTTCGACAGGGAGAATACGCAGTATTTT,13,TRBV11-2,once,TRBJ2-3,TRBD1
CASSPGTGGYGYTF,TGTGCCAGCAGCCCGGGGACAGGGGGCTATGGCTACACCTTC,14,TRBV5-6,NA,TRBJ1-2,TRBD1
CASVASTYNEQFF,TGTGCCAGCGTGGCTAGCACGTACAATGAGCAGTTCTTC,13,TRBV7-9,NA,TRBJ2-1,NA
CSASLGATLHF,TGCAGTGCTAGTCTTGGGGCAACCCTCCACTTT,11,TRBV20-1,NA,TRBJ1-6,NA
CASRTSLSTDTQYF,TGCGCCAGCCGGACTAGCCTTAGCACAGATACGCAGTATTTT,14,TRBV5-1,NA,TRBJ2-3,TRBD2
CASSFHGVDTQYF,TGTGCCAGCAGCTTTCATGGGGTAGATACGCAGTATTTT,13,TRBV5-4,NA,TRBJ2-3,NA
CASSQGLGFDEQFF,TGCGCCAGCAGCCAAGGCCTAGGGTTCGATGAGCAGTTCTTC,14,TRBV4-1,NA,TRBJ2-1,NA
CASSLGGLAGSQETQYF,TGTGCCAGCAGCTTAGGAGGACTAGCGGGTTCTCAAGAGACCCAGTACTTC,17,TRBV7-8,NA,TRBJ2-5,TRBD2
CASRGGGNEKLFF,TGTGCCAGCCGCGGGGGGGGAAATGAAAAACTGTTTTTT,13,TRBV6-1,NA,TRBJ1-4,NA
CASSIFSGISYNEQFF,TGTGCCAGCAGCATCTTTAGCGGAATCTCCTACAATGAGCAGTTCTTC,16,TRBV7-8,NA,TRBJ2-1,NA
CASSSGGGNQPQHF,TGTGCCAGCAGCTCCGGGGGGGGCAATCAGCCCCAGCATTTT,14,TRBV2,NA,TRBJ1-5,NA
CASSMSRAGDTDTQYF,TGTGCCAGTAGTATGAGTCGAGCGGGAGACACAGATACGCAGTATTTT,16,TRBV19,NA,TRBJ2-3,TRBD2
CASSKEGGRLVPVIAKNIQYF,TGTGCCAGCAGCAAAGAAGGGGGCCGGCTCGTACCCGTAATAGCCAAAAACATTCAGTACTTC,21,TRBV21-1,NA,TRBJ2-4,NA
CASSLRQSGSYNEQFF,TGTGCCAGCAGCCTACGACAGTCAGGCTCCTACAATGAGCAGTTCTTC,16,TRBV11-3,NA,TRBJ2-1,NA
CASSLDTSGTPYF,TGTGCCAGCAGCTTGGATACTAGCGGGACGCCGTACTTC,13,TRBV5-4,NA,TRBJ2-4,TRBD2
CATGWGNTEAFF,TGTGCCACCGGGTGGGGAAACACTGAAGCTTTCTTT,12,TRBV5-4,NA,TRBJ1-1,NA
CASSIEGRRNTEAFF,TGTGCCAGTAGTATAGAGGGACGGAGGAACACTGAAGCTTTCTTT,15,TRBV19,once,TRBJ1-1,NA
CASSSKWVGTDTQYF,TGTGCCAGCAGCTCTAAGTGGGTCGGCACAGATACGCAGTATTTT,15,TRBV7-2,NA,TRBJ2-3,NA
CASSQDWLASDTQYF,TGTGCCAGCAGCCAGGACTGGCTAGCATCAGATACGCAGTATTTT,15,TRBV7-6,NA,TRBJ2-3,NA
CASSPGTGEREAFF,TGTGCCAGCAGCCCAGGGACGGGAGAACGGGAAGCTTTCTTT,14,TRBV5-6,few,TRBJ1-1,NA
CATSTNMGQGASGYTF,TGTGCCACCAGCACCAATATGGGACAGGGGGCGTCCGGCTACACCTTC,16,TRBV15,NA,TRBJ1-2,TRBD1